This T cell receptor (beta chain) was captured by sequencing in a study of T-cell reconstitution after alpha-beta-depleted transplantation in children. Whole-study findings and limits: The authors attributed T-cell counts and diversity one year after transplant mostly to newly produced T cells. From surviving recipient T cells and thymic progenitors came the high day-60 TCRbeta diversity observed in some patients.

Points on this clonotype: Its matching antigen is unknown.

The TCRbeta library was prepared with unique molecular identifiers. MiXCR, applied by TCRdb to the PCR reads, yields one record per CDR3 protein. This sample has about 980,000 distinct CDR3 sequences; about 29% occur once, and the top ten carry over 25%. The germline V gene encodes CDR1 SGHRS and CDR2 YFSETQ. V was shortened by 4 bases and J by 5 bases, with 15 bases between the two germline ends. The CDR3 length is 14 residues. The rearrangement uses TRBV5-1 and TRBJ2-5; D ambiguous. The receptor was isolated from a boy under three years old who had a stem cell transplant for SCID, so the T cells may come from the graft donor. The sample here was PBMCs, mostly from graft donor cells, taken 360 days after TCRalphabeta/CD19-depleted stem cell transplant. The CDR3 reads CASSIGISRETQYF. CDR3 DNA sequence: TGCGCCAGCAGCATCGGAATCTCGCGGGAGACCCAGTACTTC.